These T cell receptor beta chains were read from a single sample in a study of early T cells in non-severe SARS-CoV-2 infection. Via MiXCR, TCRdb re-called the 5' RACE reads, giving one row per CDR3 protein. Of tens of thousands of distinct CDR3 sequences listed, under 7% are singletons. The sequencing here drew on whole blood, taken at baseline. These receptors originate from an adult who was a healthcare worker with PCR-confirmed SARS-CoV-2 infection or an uninfected control (not recorded which). Both conserved end residues are part of each CDR3. Each record gives: V gene, J gene, clone size, D gene, CDR3 length, CDR3 protein, CDR3 DNA. A D gene is named only where the DNA matches it firmly. Clone sizes are given selectively: once, few, many, or a class where the clone is expanded.

>TRBV20-1|TRBJ1-5|many|TRBD1|13
CSARRTGNQPQHF
TGCAGTGCCCGCCGGACAGGGAATCAGCCCCAGCATTTT
>TRBV12-3/TRBV12-4|TRBJ2-1|few|.|12
CASSLSPNEQFF
TGTGCCAGCAGTTTGTCCCCAAATGAGCAGTTCTTC
>TRBV5-5|TRBJ1-3|many|.|15
CASSLVPGSGNTIYF
TGTGCCAGCAGCTTGGTTCCGGGCTCTGGAAACACCATATATTTT
>TRBV24-1|TRBJ1-4|few|.|15
CATSDHTATNEKLFF
TGTGCCACCAGTGACCACACCGCAACTAATGAAAAACTGTTTTTT
>TRBV12-3/TRBV12-4|TRBJ1-1|many|.|16
CASSLPEGAMNTEAFF
TGTGCCAGCAGTTTACCCGAGGGCGCAATGAACACTGAAGCTTTCTTT
>TRBV7-8|TRBJ1-4|.|.|14
CASSFYSTNEKLFF
TGTGCCAGCAGCTTTTACAGTACTAATGAAAAACTGTTTTTT
>TRBV14|TRBJ1-4|.|.|16
CASSQDLRGGAEKLFF
TGTGCCAGCAGCCAAGATCTACGGGGAGGGGCTGAAAAACTGTTTTTT
>TRBV6-1|TRBJ2-3|few|.|16
CASSQGGGVSTDTQYF
TGTGCCAGCAGCCAAGGAGGGGGAGTGAGCACAGATACGCAGTATTTT
>TRBV2|TRBJ2-7|few|.|13
CASSEIHRGEQYF
TGTGCCAGCAGTGAGATCCACCGTGGCGAGCAGTACTTC
>TRBV6-2/TRBV6-3|TRBJ2-4|many|.|16
CASSYGQGVTKNIQYF
TGTGCCAGCAGTTACGGGCAGGGTGTAACCAAAAACATTCAGTACTTC
>TRBV6-5|TRBJ2-1|many|.|13
CASRRSLNNEQFF
TGTGCCAGCAGAAGGTCGCTGAACAATGAGCAGTTCTTC
>TRBV12-3/TRBV12-4|TRBJ2-1|many|TRBD2|19
CASSFGTSGGTSSYNEQFF
TGTGCCAGCAGTTTCGGGACTAGCGGGGGGACCAGCTCCTACAATGAGCAGTTCTTC
>TRBV4-3|TRBJ2-7|many|TRBD2|15
CASSQGIGGAYEQYF
TGCGCCAGCAGCCAAGGTATCGGGGGGGCCTACGAGCAGTACTTC
>TRBV7-2|TRBJ2-6|many|.|14
CASSLDTGANVLTF
TGTGCCAGCAGCTTAGATACCGGGGCCAACGTCCTGACTTTC
>TRBV7-9|TRBJ2-5|many|.|14
CASSPDRGGETQYF
TGTGCCAGCAGCCCAGACCGAGGAGGAGAGACCCAGTACTTC
>TRBV7-2|TRBJ2-3|many|.|13
CASSLAGAGTQYF
TGTGCCAGCAGCCTCGCGGGGGCGGGTACGCAGTATTTT
>TRBV14|TRBJ2-2|many|.|13
CASSQDIPGELFF
TGTGCCAGCAGCCAAGATATACCCGGGGAGCTGTTTTTT
>TRBV6-1|TRBJ2-5|many|TRBD1|14
CASRVRDRQETQYF
TGTGCCAGCAGGGTCCGGGACAGACAAGAGACCCAGTACTTC
>TRBV7-3|TRBJ2-1|many|.|14
CASSPNVVGDEQFF
TGTGCCAGCAGCCCCAACGTCGTTGGGGATGAGCAGTTCTTC
>TRBV19|TRBJ1-5|many|.|15
CATRTDTLSNQPQHF
TGTGCCACTAGAACAGACACTTTGAGCAATCAGCCCCAGCATTTT
>TRBV24-1|TRBJ2-3|many|.|14
CATSLSPRTDTQYF
TGTGCCACCAGTCTTTCCCCCCGCACAGATACGCAGTATTTT
>TRBV4-3|TRBJ2-3|many|.|18
CASSQDRGGYRRGDTQYF
TGCGCCAGCAGCCAAGATCGGGGAGGCTACCGGAGAGGAGATACGCAGTATTTT
>TRBV7-6|TRBJ2-2|.|.|15
CASTLRTPDTGELFF
TGTGCCAGCACCCTCCGCACCCCAGACACCGGGGAGCTGTTTTTT